The present T cell receptor beta chain was sequenced within a study of tumor-infiltrating lymphocytes in oesophageal squamous cell carcinoma. About this clonotype: A junction end diverges from the germline sequence, so it may reflect a read error.

A single record per CDR3 protein comes from TCRdb applying MiXCR to the PCR reads. The sample has 8,500 to 11,000 distinct CDR3 sequences; less than 75% are singletons. The CDR3 has 15 residues. The V call is TRBV7-1, the J call TRBJ2-6; D perhaps matches TRBD1 (5 bases). TRBV7-1 is identified as an open reading frame with a role that is uncertain. Sequenced sample: esophageal tumor tissue. The origin of this receptor is a female donor with esophageal squamous cell carcinoma. In nucleotides, the CDR3 is TGTGCCAGCCGAGATTATGACAGAGACAATTCACCCCTCCACTTC. Encoded protein: CASRDYDRDNSPLHF.